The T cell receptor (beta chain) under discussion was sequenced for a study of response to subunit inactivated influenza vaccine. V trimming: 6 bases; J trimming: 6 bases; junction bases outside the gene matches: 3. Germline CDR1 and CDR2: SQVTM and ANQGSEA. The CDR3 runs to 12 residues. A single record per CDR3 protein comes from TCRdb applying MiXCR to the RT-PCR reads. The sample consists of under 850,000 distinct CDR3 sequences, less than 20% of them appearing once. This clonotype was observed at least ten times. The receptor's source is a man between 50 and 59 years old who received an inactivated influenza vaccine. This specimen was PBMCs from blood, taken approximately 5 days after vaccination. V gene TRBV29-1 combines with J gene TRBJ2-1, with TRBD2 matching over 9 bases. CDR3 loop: CSVKLAGNEQFF. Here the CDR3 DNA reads TGCAGCGTGAAACTAGCGGGCAATGAGCAGTTCTTC.